Shown below are 30 T cell receptor beta chains from a single sample sequenced in a study of blood T cell repertoires in COVID-19. Only in-frame clones appear in the TCRdb table, and some are missing; sequencing was by immunoSEQ multiplex PCR. This sample carries about 120,000 clones, about nine tenths of them seen once, and the ten largest clones take about 8%. The sample was peripheral blood. Receptor source: a man in his sixties or seventies who had recovered from COVID-19.

The genes are TRBV3-1 (or the pseudogene TRBV3-2) and TRBJ2-7, with a tentative D call TRBD1 (5 bases). Trimming removed 0 bases at V and 4 bases at J, with 22 bases between. The CDR3 extends over 18 amino acids. The germline CDR1 and CDR2 sequences are LGHDT and YNNKEL (reference sequence). This CDR3 is CASSQETPTVRVVYEQYF. CDR3 DNA sequence: TGTGCCAGCAGCCAAGAAACTCCCACGGTCAGGGTGGTTTACGAGCAGTACTTC.

Details on this clone: At one boundary the junction diverges from the germline segment, which might be a read error. This chain joins TRBV19 and TRBJ1-6; possibly TRBD1 for D (6 bases). Germline values: CDR1 LNHDA, CDR2 SQIVND (reference sequence). The CDR3 extends over 13 amino acids. The CDR3 DNA reads as TGTGCCAGTACACGGACAGCCGGTTCACTCCTCCACTTT. This encodes CASTRTAGSLLHF.

This chain joins TRBV5-8 and TRBJ2-7; TRBD2 is a possible D gene (6 bases). This CDR3 region has 15 residues. From germline, CDR1 is SGHTS and CDR2 YDEGEE. V shed 4 bases and J shed 6 bases, with 20 bases lying between them. CDR3 residues: CASSDKTRRAGEQYF. The CDR3 nucleotides read TGTGCCAGCAGCGACAAGACTAGAAGGGCTGGCGAGCAGTACTTC. Full variable domain (outside the CDR3, taken from reference TRBV5-8 and TRBJ2-7): EAGVTQSPTHLIKTRGQQATLRCSPISGHTSVYWYQQALGLGLQFLLWYDEGEERNRGNFPPRFSGRQFPNYSSELNVNALELEDSALYLCASSDKTRRAGEQYFGPGTRLTVT.

The rearrangement links TRBV7-9 to TRBJ1-4; 9 nucleotides agree with TRBD1. CDR1 and CDR2 (germline): SEHNR, FQNEAQ (reference sequence). The CDR3 consists of 15 residues. The trim removed 5 bases at V and 1 base at J, leaving 2 bases unmatched. The CDR3 DNA reads as TGTGCCAGCAGCCAGGACAGGGGAACTAATGAAAAACTGTTTTTT. Amino acids: CASSQDRGTNEKLFF.

The chain couples TRBV10-1 to TRBJ2-5; TRBD2 matches at 11 bases. V lost 0 bases and J lost 0; bases outside the gene matches: 12. From germline, CDR1 is WNHNN and CDR2 SYGVQD (reference sequence). The CDR3 sequence is 20 residues long. The CDR3, as DNA: TGCGCCAGCAGTGAGTCGGTGGAGCTAGCGGGAGGCCTGTACCAAGAGACCCAGTACTTC. As protein: CASSESVELAGGLYQETQYF.

The chain has TRBV4-2 and TRBJ1-2; TRBD1 might be the D (5 bases). This CDR3 is built from 16 residues. Germline V lookup: CDR1 LGHNA, CDR2 YNFKEQ. Trimming took 0 bases from V and 3 from J, leaving 14 bases between them. The CDR3 DNA reads TGTGCCAGCAGCCAAGATCTGGGGGGGGATTACTATGGCTACACCTTC. Translated: CASSQDLGGDYYGYTF.

This clone has only one observation. The V call is TRBV2, the J call TRBJ1-1; the D gene is possibly TRBD1 (5 bases). Germline assignment: CDR1 SNHLY and CDR2 FYNNEI. The CDR3 length is 13 residues. V lost 5 bases, J lost 3 bases, and 10 bases lay in between. The CDR3 spells CASSIRQYTEAFF. CDR3 DNA: TGTGCCAGCAGTATCAGACAGTACACTGAAGCTTTCTTT.

The table lists this clone with many counts. The chain joins TRBV18 to TRBJ1-1; D not resolved. This CDR3 region has 14 residues. Germline lookup yields CDR1 KGHSH and CDR2 LQKENI. With 3 bases removed from V and 0 bases from J, the gap between germline ends came to 8 bases. In nucleotides, the CDR3 is TGTGCCAGCTCACCCGGGAAGGTGAACACTGAAGCTTTCTTT. Translated: CASSPGKVNTEAFF.

V gene TRBV28 combines with J gene TRBJ1-1, with 10 positions matching TRBD1. This CDR3 comprises 14 residues. J lost 5 bases, V lost 6 bases, and 6 bases had no gene match. CDR1 MDHEN and CDR2 SYDVKM come from the germline V gene. The CDR3 nucleotides read TGTGCCAGCAGCCCGGACAGGGGGGTGACTGAAGCTTTCTTT. Translation: CASSPDRGVTEAFF.

This clone is a singleton in its sample. The chain couples TRBV7-8 to TRBJ2-2; D might be TRBD1 (6 bases). Trimming stripped 1 base from V and 5 bases from J, with 8 bases between. This CDR3 comprises 14 residues. Per germline, CDR1 SGHVS and CDR2 FQNEAQ. The CDR3 here is CASSLVGATGELFF. CDR3 nucleotide sequence: TGTGCCAGCAGCTTAGTGGGGGCAACCGGGGAGCTGTTTTTT.

The genes are TRBV5-1 and TRBJ1-6; D not certain. V lost 2 bases to trimming and J lost 7 bases, with 13 bases between them. The germline V gene encodes CDR1 SGHRS and CDR2 YFSETQ. The CDR3 extends over 15 amino acids. CDR3 loop: CASSFGVLRNSPLHF. The CDR3 bases are TGCGCCAGCAGCTTCGGGGTTTTGCGGAATTCACCCCTCCACTTT.

The V and J genes are TRBV29-1 and TRBJ2-2; D possibly corresponds to TRBD2 (6 bases). Trimming removed 7 bases from V and 1 base from J, with 19 bases in between. The CDR3 is made up of 16 amino acids. The V gene's germline CDR1 is SQVTM and CDR2 ANQGSEA. The chain's CDR3 is CSASYRGTENTGELFF. Written as DNA, the CDR3 is TGCAGCGCTTCATACCGCGGGACGGAGAACACCGGGGAGCTGTTTTTT.

The chain couples TRBV5-1 to TRBJ1-1; 9 bases map to TRBD1. CDR1 SGHRS and CDR2 YFSETQ come from the germline V gene. The CDR3 has 18 residues. The junction had 13 bases not matched to a gene; V was cut back by 4 bases and J by 0 bases. The CDR3 sequence is CASSNQGQGFNMNTEAFF. The CDR3 DNA is TGCGCCAGCAGCAACCAGGGACAGGGCTTTAACATGAACACTGAAGCTTTCTTT. The full variable domain, with the rest looked up from reference TRBV5-1 and TRBJ1-1, is KAGVTQTPRYLIKTRGQQVTLSCSPISGHRSVSWYQQTPGQGLQFLFEYFSETQRNKGNFPGRFSGRQFSNSRSEMNVSTLELGDSALYLCASSNQGQGFNMNTEAFFGQGTRLTVV.

The chain couples TRBV6-2 or TRBV6-3 to TRBJ2-5; D unresolved. This CDR3 is built from 15 residues. The germline CDR1 and CDR2 sequences are MNHEY and SVGEGT. V shed 2 bases and J shed 2 bases, with 12 bases lying between them. The CDR3 loop is CASSYSRVQQETQYF. CDR3 nucleotides: TGTGCCAGCAGTTACAGCAGAGTACAGCAAGAGACCCAGTACTTC.

CDR3 amino acids: CASTGTGFEAFF. The CDR3 region has the DNA TGTGCCAGCACCGGGACAGGTTTTGAAGCTTTCTTT. This chain joins TRBV2 and TRBJ1-1, with TRBD1 identical over 8 bases. The V segment lost 7 bases and the J segment 7 bases; nucleotides outside the gene matches: 5. The CDR3 runs to 12 residues. The germline CDR1 and CDR2 sequences are SNHLY and FYNNEI. Full variable domain (rest looked up from reference TRBV2 and TRBJ1-1): EPEVTQTPSHQVTQMGQEVILRCVPISNHLYFYWYRQILGQKVEFLVSFYNNEISEKSEIFDDQFSVERPDGSNFTLKIRSTKLEDSAMYFCASTGTGFEAFFGQGTRLTVV.

This chain joins TRBV5-6 and TRBJ1-1; D unresolved. The CDR3 has 14 residues. Germline assignment: CDR1 SGHDT and CDR2 YYEEEE. The V gene lost 4 bases and the J gene lost 0 bases, with 10 bases spanning the gap. DNA for the CDR3: TGTGCCAGCAGCCTAACTCAGGTGAACACTGAAGCTTTCTTT. Amino acid sequence: CASSLTQVNTEAFF.

This clone was seen only a few times. This chain links TRBV29-1 with TRBJ2-3; 8 bases line up with TRBD2. The CDR3 runs to 13 residues. Germline V gene sequence: CDR1 SQVTM, CDR2 ANQGSEA. V shed 8 bases and J 5 bases; nucleotides not matched to a gene: 9. CDR3 sequence reads: CSWGRGARDTQYF. For the CDR3, the DNA is TGCAGCTGGGGGCGGGGGGCCCGAGATACGCAGTATTTT.

V usage is TRBV24-1 and J usage is TRBJ2-3; D is perhaps TRBD2 (5 bases). The germline V and J ends were trimmed by 7 bases and 4 bases, with 17 bases remaining between them. This CDR3 has 15 residues. Germline loops: CDR1 KGHDR, CDR2 SFDVKD. CDR3 residues: CATSPRVGFADTQYF. In nucleotides, the CDR3 is TGTGCCACCAGCCCGAGGGTAGGGTTTGCAGATACGCAGTATTTT.

The genes are TRBV6-1 and TRBJ2-7; 9 positions match TRBD2. The V gene's germline CDR1 is MNHNS and CDR2 SASEGT. This CDR3 has 18 amino acids. The V and J ends lost 2 bases and 0 bases, in that order; junction bases with no gene match: 11. The CDR3 spells CASSETRTSAISSYEQYF. The CDR3 region has the DNA TGTGCCAGCAGTGAAACACGGACTAGCGCTATAAGCTCCTACGAGCAGTACTTC.

V and J are TRBV2 and TRBJ1-3, with 8 bases fitting TRBD1. Trimming removed 7 bases from V and 4 bases from J; junction bases left unmatched: 6. Looked up from germline, CDR1 is SNHLY and CDR2 is FYNNEI. This CDR3 has 14 residues. This CDR3 reads CASNRQGFGNTIYF. The DNA of the CDR3 is TGTGCCAGCAACCGACAGGGGTTCGGAAACACCATATATTTT.

This clone showed up just a few times. The gene calls are TRBV30 and TRBJ2-7; TRBD2 matches 9 bases. The CDR3 runs 13 residues. V was clipped by 7 bases and J by 3 bases; unmatched bases: 7. CDR1 and CDR2 from the germline V gene are GTSNPN and SVGIG (reference sequence). CDR3 DNA sequence: TGTGCCTCCAACAGCGGGGGGAACTACGAGCAGTACTTC. Translated, it gives CASNSGGNYEQYF.

The chain employs TRBV23-1 and TRBJ2-7, with D uncertain. TRBV23-1 is placed among ORFs of uncertain function. The V end lost 4 bases, the J end lost 0 bases, and 19 bases lay between the germline ends. The CDR3 is 17 residues long. Written as DNA, the CDR3 is TGCGCCAGCAGTCTCGCCCCCGATCTAACTGGCTCCTACGAGCAGTACTTC. Protein: CASSLAPDLTGSYEQYF.

CDR3 sequence reads: CASSQDRGRPGLAGKGLAKNIQYF. The CDR3 DNA follows: TGTGCCAGCAGCCAAGACAGGGGGCGACCGGGACTAGCGGGAAAGGGGCTAGCCAAAAACATTCAGTACTTC. The V and J genes are TRBV4-2 and TRBJ2-4; TRBD2 agrees at 13 bases. Germline V gene data show CDR1 as LGHNA and CDR2 as YNFKEQ. This CDR3 has 24 residues. Trimming cost V 0 bases and J 0 bases; bases outside gene matches: 20.

The gene calls are TRBV3-1 (or the pseudogene TRBV3-2) and TRBJ2-3, with TRBD2 matching 10 bases. CDR3 length: 16 amino acids. The V segment lost 4 bases and the J segment 0 bases; nucleotides outside the gene matches: 4. CDR1 and CDR2 from the germline V gene are LGHDT and YNNKEL (reference sequence). This CDR3 is CASSPRLAGSTDTQYF. CDR3 DNA: TGTGCCAGCAGCCCCAGACTAGCGGGTAGCACAGATACGCAGTATTTT.

The V and J genes are TRBV19 and TRBJ2-2; 7 bases are a match to TRBD2. Trimming at V came to 8 bases and at J to 1 base, leaving 10 bases not matched to a gene. CDR3 size: 16 residues. Per germline, CDR1 LNHDA and CDR2 SQIVND (reference sequence). In nucleotides, the CDR3 is TGTGCCAGTGTATCGCTAGCGGAGTGGAACACCGGGGAGCTGTTTTTT. Amino acid sequence: CASVSLAEWNTGELFF.

This rearrangement joins TRBV7-8 to TRBJ1-1, with D possibly being TRBD1 (5 bases). The CDR3 covers 14 residues. V was pared by 4 bases and J by 2 bases, with 11 bases between. Germline V lookup: CDR1 SGHVS, CDR2 FQNEAQ. CDR3 loop: CASSWAGINTEAFF. The CDR3 region has the DNA TGTGCCAGCAGCTGGGCAGGGATAAACACTGAAGCTTTCTTT.

This chain connects TRBV7-9 to TRBJ2-3, with a weak D call TRBD1 (6 bases). The CDR3 contains 14 residues. V shed 3 bases and J shed 4 bases, with 11 bases lying between them. Looked up from germline, CDR1 is SEHNR and CDR2 is FQNEAQ (reference sequence). CDR3 amino acids: CASSLTGSADTQYF. The CDR3 DNA sequence: TGTGCCAGCAGCTTGACAGGATCGGCAGATACGCAGTATTTT.

Comments on this clone: Other nucleotide sequences in the sample specify the same CDR3. V and J are TRBV3-1 (or the pseudogene TRBV3-2) and TRBJ2-3; maybe TRBD2 (6 bases). CDR3 size: 17 residues. Germline V gives CDR1 LGHDT, CDR2 YNNKEL (reference sequence). V was shortened by 4 bases and J by 2 bases, with 19 bases between the two germline ends. CDR3 coding DNA: TGTGCCAGCAGCCCCCGGGGTGGTGGCGGGGCCACAGATACGCAGTATTTT. Encoded protein: CASSPRGGGGATDTQYF.

The V gene is TRBV2, the J gene TRBJ2-7, with D perhaps matching TRBD1 (6 bases). Trimming shortened V by 4 bases and J by 2 bases, and 15 bases separated the two germline ends. Per germline, CDR1 SNHLY and CDR2 FYNNEI. The length of the CDR3 is 15 residues. The CDR3 DNA sequence: TGTGCCAGCAGTGGCGTTCAGGGGCGAGCCTACGAGCAGTACTTC. It is translated as CASSGVQGRAYEQYF.

This chain connects TRBV7-2 to TRBJ2-3; D possibly corresponds to TRBD1 (5 bases). V gave up 5 bases and J gave up 4 bases, with 10 bases separating them. This CDR3 has 13 amino acids. The germline V gene has CDR1 SGHTA and CDR2 FQGNSA. CDR3 nucleotide sequence: TGTGCCAGCAGCGAATTCAGGGCAGATACGCAGTATTTT. Amino acids: CASSEFRADTQYF. Combining the CDR3 with reference TRBV7-2 and TRBJ2-3 gives the whole variable domain GAGVSQSPSNKVTEKGKDVELRCDPISGHTALYWYRQSLGQGLEFLIYFQGNSAPDKSGLPSDRFSAERTGGSVSTLTIQRTQQEDSAVYLCASSEFRADTQYFGPGTRLTVL.